In its sample, the clone carrying this TCR beta chain was seen a few times. The antigen is not known. The source of the sample is a study of T-cell reconstitution after alpha-beta-depleted transplantation in children. The authors prepared the TCRbeta library with unique molecular identifiers. TCRdb reanalysed the PCR reads using MiXCR and keeps one entry per CDR3 protein. This table has 700,000 to 950,000 distinct CDR3 sequences, around 17% appearing once. Study results and limitations: Alpha-beta T cells about two months after transplant reportedly derived from several hundred expanded graft clones.

The CDR3 sequence is 15 residues long. CDR1 and CDR2 (germline): MNHNS, SASEGT. V gave up 5 bases and J gave up 6 bases, with 16 bases separating them. The chain carries TRBV6-1 and TRBJ1-4, with D maybe TRBD1 (5 bases). This clonotype originated in a male patient between 5 and 17 years old who had a stem cell transplant for acute lymphoblastic leukemia, so the T cells may come from the graft donor. The specimen was PBMCs, mostly from graft donor cells, collected 360 days after TCRalphabeta/CD19-depleted stem cell transplant. The CDR3 is CASSRDSLRHEKLFF. The CDR3 bases are TGTGCCAGCAGTCGGGACTCCCTTCGGCATGAAAAACTGTTTTTT.